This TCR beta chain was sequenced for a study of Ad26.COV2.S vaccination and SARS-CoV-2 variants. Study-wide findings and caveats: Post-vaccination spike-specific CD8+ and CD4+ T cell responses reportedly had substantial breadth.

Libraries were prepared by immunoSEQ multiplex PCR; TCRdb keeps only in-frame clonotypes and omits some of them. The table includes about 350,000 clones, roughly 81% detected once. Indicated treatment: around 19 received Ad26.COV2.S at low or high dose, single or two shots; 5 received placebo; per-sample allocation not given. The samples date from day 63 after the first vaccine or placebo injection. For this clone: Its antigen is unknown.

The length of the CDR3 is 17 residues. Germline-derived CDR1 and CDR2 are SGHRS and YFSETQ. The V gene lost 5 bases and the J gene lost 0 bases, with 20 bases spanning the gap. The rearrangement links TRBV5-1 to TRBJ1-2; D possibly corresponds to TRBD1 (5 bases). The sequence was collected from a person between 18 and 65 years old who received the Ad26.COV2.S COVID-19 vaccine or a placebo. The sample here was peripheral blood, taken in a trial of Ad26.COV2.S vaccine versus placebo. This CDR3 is CASSARDGRSPNYGYTF. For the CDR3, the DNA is TGCGCCAGCAGTGCCCGGGACGGACGATCTCCTAACTATGGCTACACCTTC.